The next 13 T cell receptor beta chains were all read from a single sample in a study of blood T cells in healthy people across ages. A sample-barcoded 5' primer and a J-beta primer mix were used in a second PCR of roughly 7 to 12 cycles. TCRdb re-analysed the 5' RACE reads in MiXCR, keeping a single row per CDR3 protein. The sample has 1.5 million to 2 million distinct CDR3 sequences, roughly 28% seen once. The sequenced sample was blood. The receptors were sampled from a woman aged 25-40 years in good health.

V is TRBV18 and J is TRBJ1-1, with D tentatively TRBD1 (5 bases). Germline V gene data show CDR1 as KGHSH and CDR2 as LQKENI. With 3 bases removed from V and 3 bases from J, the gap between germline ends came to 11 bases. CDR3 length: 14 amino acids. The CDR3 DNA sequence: TGTGCCAGCTCACCGGGGCCGGGTGACACTGAAGCTTTCTTT. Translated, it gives CASSPGPGDTEAFF.

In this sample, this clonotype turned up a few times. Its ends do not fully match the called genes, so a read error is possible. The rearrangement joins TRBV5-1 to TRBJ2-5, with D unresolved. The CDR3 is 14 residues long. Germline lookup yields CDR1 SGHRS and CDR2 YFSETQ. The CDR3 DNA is TGCACCAGCAGCTCCGAGCCGGTTCAAGAGACCCAGTACTTC. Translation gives CTSSSEPVQETQYF.

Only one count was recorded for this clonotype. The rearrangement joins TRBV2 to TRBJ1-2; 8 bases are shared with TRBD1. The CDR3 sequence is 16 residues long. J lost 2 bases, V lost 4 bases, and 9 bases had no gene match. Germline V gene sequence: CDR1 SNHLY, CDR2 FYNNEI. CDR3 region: CASSVSAQGVNYGYTF. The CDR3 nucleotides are TGTGCCAGCAGTGTGTCTGCACAGGGGGTAAACTATGGCTACACCTTC.

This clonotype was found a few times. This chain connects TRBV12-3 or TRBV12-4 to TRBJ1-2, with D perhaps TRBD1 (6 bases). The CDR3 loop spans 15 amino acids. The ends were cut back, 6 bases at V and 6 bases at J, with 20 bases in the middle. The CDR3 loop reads CASSHLGSRDNGYTF. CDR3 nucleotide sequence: TGTGCCAGCAGCCACCTTGGTAGCCGGGACAATGGCTACACCTTC.

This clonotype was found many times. CDR3 nucleotides: TGCGCCAGCAGCTTGGCCACAGGGGGCTACGAGCAGTACTTC. Encoded protein: CASSLATGGYEQYF. J is TRBJ2-7 and V is TRBV5-1; TRBD1 matches 8 bases. The CDR3 loop spans 14 amino acids. Germline loops: CDR1 SGHRS, CDR2 YFSETQ. The ends lost 0 bases at V and 3 bases at J; junction bases unmatched: 2.

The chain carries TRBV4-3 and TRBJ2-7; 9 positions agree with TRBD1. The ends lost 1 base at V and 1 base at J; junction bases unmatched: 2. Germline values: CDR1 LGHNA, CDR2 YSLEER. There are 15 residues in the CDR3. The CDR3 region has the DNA TGCGCCAGCAGCCAAGCAGGGACAGGGTCCTACGAGCAGTACGTC. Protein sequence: CASSQAGTGSYEQYV.

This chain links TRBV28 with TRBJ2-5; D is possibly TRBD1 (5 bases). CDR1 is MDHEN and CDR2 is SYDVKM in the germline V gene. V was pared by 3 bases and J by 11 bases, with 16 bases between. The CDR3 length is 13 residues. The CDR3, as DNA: TGTGCCAGCAGTTTGAACAGGAAGGCGGAGCAGTACTTC. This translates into CASSLNRKAEQYF.

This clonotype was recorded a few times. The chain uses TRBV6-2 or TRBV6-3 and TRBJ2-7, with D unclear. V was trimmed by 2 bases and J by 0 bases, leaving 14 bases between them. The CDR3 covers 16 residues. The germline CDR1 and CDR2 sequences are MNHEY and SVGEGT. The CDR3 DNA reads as TGTGCCAGCAGTTACGGGCCAGATAGGAGCTCCTACGAGCAGTACTTC. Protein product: CASSYGPDRSSYEQYF.

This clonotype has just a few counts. DNA for the CDR3: TGCGCCAGCCTCGGGACACACACCGGGGAGCTGTTTTTT. Translated, it gives CASLGTHTGELFF. This chain joins TRBV5-1 and TRBJ2-2; a possible D gene is TRBD1 (6 bases). The CDR3 runs 13 residues. V shed 7 bases and J shed 3 bases, with 10 bases lying between them. From germline, CDR1 is SGHRS and CDR2 YFSETQ. The full variable domain, with the rest looked up from reference TRBV5-1 and TRBJ2-2, is KAGVTQTPRYLIKTRGQQVTLSCSPISGHRSVSWYQQTPGQGLQFLFEYFSETQRNKGNFPGRFSGRQFSNSRSEMNVSTLELGDSALYLCASLGTHTGELFFGEGSRLTVL.

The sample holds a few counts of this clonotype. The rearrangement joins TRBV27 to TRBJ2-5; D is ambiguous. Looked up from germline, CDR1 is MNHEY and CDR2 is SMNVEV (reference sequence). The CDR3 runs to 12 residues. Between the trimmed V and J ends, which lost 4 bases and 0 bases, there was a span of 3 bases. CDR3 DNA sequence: TGTGCCAGCAGTTATTACCAAGAGACCCAGTACTTC. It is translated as CASSYYQETQYF.

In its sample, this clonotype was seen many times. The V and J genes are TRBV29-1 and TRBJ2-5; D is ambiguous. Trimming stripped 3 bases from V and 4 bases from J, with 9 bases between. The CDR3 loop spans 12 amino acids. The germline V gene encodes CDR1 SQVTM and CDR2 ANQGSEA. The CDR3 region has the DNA TGCAGCGTTGAGAGACGTGGAGAGACCCAGTACTTC. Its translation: CSVERRGETQYF. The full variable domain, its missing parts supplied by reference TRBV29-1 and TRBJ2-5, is SAVISQKPSRDICQRGTSLTIQCQVDSQVTMMFWYRQQPGQSLTLIATANQGSEATYESGFVIDKFPISRPNLTFSTLTVSNMSPEDSSIYLCSVERRGETQYFGPGTRLLVL.

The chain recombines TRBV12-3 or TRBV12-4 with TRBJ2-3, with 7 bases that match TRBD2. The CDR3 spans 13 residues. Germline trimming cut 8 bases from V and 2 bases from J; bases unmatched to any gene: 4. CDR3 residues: CASCLADTDTQYF. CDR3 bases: TGTGCCAGCTGTCTAGCGGACACAGATACGCAGTATTTT.

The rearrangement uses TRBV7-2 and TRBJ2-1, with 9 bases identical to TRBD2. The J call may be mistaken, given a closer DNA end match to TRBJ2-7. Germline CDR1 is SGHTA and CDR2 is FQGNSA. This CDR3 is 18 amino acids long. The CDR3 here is CASSLYIGQREAYNEQYF. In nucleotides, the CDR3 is TGTGCCAGCAGCTTATATATTGGGCAGCGGGAGGCCTACAATGAGCAGTACTTC.